A selection of T cell receptor beta chains follows, all from one sample in a study of blood T cell repertoires in COVID-19. Sequencing was performed with immunoSEQ multiplex PCR; in TCRdb, only in-frame clones are kept and a portion is missing. The table shows approximately 140,000 clones, with about 90% occurring only once. Sequencing was performed on peripheral blood. All receptors come from a man aged 55 to 70 with active or convalescent COVID-19. The CDR3 runs from the conserved cysteine through the conserved F or W. Each record gives: V gene, J gene, CDR3 protein.

v_call: TRBV28
j_call: TRBJ1-4
cdr3_aa: CASSTRTGREKLFF

v_call: TRBV18
j_call: TRBJ1-4
cdr3_aa: CASSPVGTGSEKLFF

v_call: TRBV11-2
j_call: TRBJ2-3
cdr3_aa: CASIKREREGGTDTQYF

v_call: TRBV7-9
j_call: TRBJ2-7
cdr3_aa: CASSLGEISYEQYF

v_call: TRBV3-1/TRBV3-2
j_call: TRBJ1-4
cdr3_aa: CASSQGQGFGKLFF

v_call: TRBV27
j_call: TRBJ1-5
cdr3_aa: CASSWGGDMPQHF

v_call: TRBV5-1
j_call: TRBJ1-2
cdr3_aa: CASSLVAAGVNYGYTF

v_call: TRBV29-1
j_call: TRBJ2-7
cdr3_aa: CSVDWGDSYEQYF

v_call: TRBV7-8
j_call: TRBJ2-3
cdr3_aa: CASSLGLAIDTQYF

v_call: TRBV28
j_call: TRBJ1-2
cdr3_aa: CATGNPQGNGYTF

v_call: TRBV7-2
j_call: TRBJ2-5
cdr3_aa: CASSLGGGLARGETQYF

v_call: TRBV18
j_call: TRBJ2-1
cdr3_aa: CASSWASGNEQFF

v_call: TRBV9
j_call: TRBJ2-6
cdr3_aa: CASSPGTGGAGANVLTF

v_call: TRBV5-4
j_call: TRBJ2-1
cdr3_aa: CASSSGTSGLNEQFF

v_call: TRBV12-5
j_call: TRBJ2-2
cdr3_aa: CASGLVHGRAFDTGELFF

v_call: TRBV5-5
j_call: TRBJ1-1
cdr3_aa: CASSLDRRTEAFF

v_call: TRBV4-1
j_call: TRBJ2-2
cdr3_aa: CASSQEAAKNTGELFF

v_call: TRBV7-6
j_call: TRBJ1-2
cdr3_aa: CASSRDRDPANYGYTF

v_call: TRBV10-3
j_call: TRBJ2-7
cdr3_aa: CAISGQGYEQYF

v_call: TRBV7-9
j_call: TRBJ1-4
cdr3_aa: CASSPGGPNEKLFF

v_call: TRBV28
j_call: TRBJ2-1
cdr3_aa: CASSLGGMYNEQFF

v_call: TRBV18
j_call: TRBJ2-3
cdr3_aa: CASSPQREGGYF

v_call: TRBV5-4
j_call: TRBJ2-2
cdr3_aa: CASSSSLAGGPGGELFF

v_call: TRBV7-2
j_call: TRBJ1-1
cdr3_aa: CASSVQQVGTEAFF

v_call: TRBV6-6
j_call: TRBJ2-3
cdr3_aa: CASRQLAGGADTQYF

v_call: TRBV27
j_call: TRBJ2-1
cdr3_aa: CASSRGSGFLSSYNEQFF

v_call: TRBV6-6
j_call: TRBJ2-1
cdr3_aa: CASSPSGRSSYEQFF

v_call: TRBV6-1
j_call: TRBJ1-1
cdr3_aa: CASSAPLRGRHTEAFF

v_call: TRBV2
j_call: TRBJ1-6
cdr3_aa: CASSPGVSPLHF